This TCR beta chain comes out of a study of patients and donors after allogeneic stem cell transplantation. MiXCR was run by TCRdb on the RT-PCR reads, yielding one entry per CDR3 protein. The table shows a few hundred thousand distinct CDR3 sequences, with over 12% occurring only once. This clonotype was observed at least ten times. The receptor comes from a human donor who was either an allogeneic HSCT recipient or a stem cell or donor lymphocyte infusion donor (not recorded which). It is not recorded whose cells these are; they may come from a transplant donor. Source material: blood, either unsorted or a sorted T cell fraction (not recorded which).

CDR3: CASSLAGYYTDTQYF. For the CDR3, the DNA is TGTGCCAGCAGCTTAGCGGGTTATTACACAGATACGCAGTATTTT. The chain uses TRBV7-2 and TRBJ2-3; D is undetermined. Germline V CDR1 and CDR2: SGHTA, FQGNSA. With 0 bases removed from V and 2 bases from J, the gap between germline ends came to 9 bases. This CDR3 is built from 15 residues.